The 6 T cell receptor beta chains listed next were all sequenced from one sample in a study of shared clonotypes between healthy human individuals. Produced via immunoSEQ multiplex PCR; TCRdb's table is partial and in-frame only. Among about 2.3 million clones, approximately 93% were seen once, and the ten largest hold under 0.45%. Sequencing was carried out using naive CD4+ T cells from PBMCs. Documented subset: CD45RA+ positively selected. These TCRs come from a man aged 18 to 29 in good health. Some clones in this sample may be carry-over from other donors' samples.

The rearrangement links TRBV7-3 to TRBJ2-7, with 10 bases lining up with TRBD2. The CDR3 is 15 amino acids. Per germline, CDR1 SGHTA and CDR2 FQGTGA. V dropped 0 bases and J dropped 6; count of bases not matched to a gene: 5. The CDR3 loop reads CASSLTLAGVSEQYF. In DNA, the CDR3 is TGTGCCAGCAGCTTAACCCTAGCGGGAGTATCCGAGCAGTACTTC. The entire variable domain, with the rest obtained from reference TRBV7-3 and TRBJ2-7, is as follows: GAGVSQTPSNKVTEKGKYVELRCDPISGHTALYWYRQSLGQGPEFLIYFQGTGAADDSGLPNDRFFAVRPEGSVSTLKIQRTERGDSAVYLCASSLTLAGVSEQYFGPGTRLTVT.

The rearrangement uses TRBV2 and TRBJ1-1; perhaps TRBD1 as D (6 bases). The germline gives CDR1 SNHLY, CDR2 FYNNEI. The V end was cut by 5 bases, the J end by 0 bases, with 10 bases between. CDR3 size: 14 residues. CDR3 sequence reads: CASSTTGLNTEAFF. The CDR3 nucleotides are TGTGCCAGCAGTACGACAGGATTGAACACTGAAGCTTTCTTT.

The chain combines TRBV30 with TRBJ1-4; TRBD1 might be the D (5 bases). Germline CDR1 reads GTSNPN; CDR2 reads SVGIG (reference sequence). V was trimmed by 2 bases and J by 7 bases, leaving 14 bases between them. CDR3 length: 14 residues. For the CDR3, the DNA is TGTGCCTGGAGTCGGAGGGGCGGTACTGAAAAACTGTTTTTT. This translates into CAWSRRGGTEKLFF. The whole variable domain, filled in from reference TRBV30 and TRBJ1-4, reads SQTIHQWPATLVQPVGSPLSLECTVEGTSNPNLYWYRQAAGRGLQLLFYSVGIGQISSEVPQNLSASRPQDRQFILSSKKLLLSDSGFYLCAWSRRGGTEKLFFGSGTQLSVL.

This chain uses TRBV5-6 with TRBJ2-3; weak D call: TRBD1 (6 bases). CDR3 length: 17 residues. The V and J ends lost 4 bases and 2 bases respectively, with 20 bases between them. CDR1 SGHDT and CDR2 YYEEEE come from the germline V gene. The CDR3 is CASSPPPGTRPTDTQYF. DNA of the CDR3: TGTGCCAGCAGCCCCCCCCCGGGGACAAGACCCACAGATACGCAGTATTTT. Combining the CDR3 with reference TRBV5-6 and TRBJ2-3 gives the whole variable domain DAGVTQSPTHLIKTRGQQVTLRCSPKSGHDTVSWYQQALGQGPQFIFQYYEEEERQRGNFPDRFSGHQFPNYSSELNVNALLLGDSALYLCASSPPPGTRPTDTQYFGPGTRLTVL.

This clone was detected only once. CDR3 sequence reads: CASSLAYPGWFF. CDR3 nucleotides: TGTGCCAGCAGCTTAGCGTACCCAGGGTGGTTCTTC. The chain employs TRBV7-8 and TRBJ2-1; weak D call: TRBD1 (5 bases). The CDR3 is 12 amino acids. Trimming cost V 0 bases and J 15 bases, with 12 bases left between them. Looked up from germline, CDR1 is SGHVS and CDR2 is FQNEAQ.

The chain uses TRBV7-6 and TRBJ2-5; 11 positions match TRBD2. The CDR3 contains 15 residues. The germline V gene has CDR1 SGHVS and CDR2 FNYEAQ. Losses at the gene ends were 5 bases for V and 5 bases for J; bases not matched to a gene: 7. CDR3 loop: CASSPLAGGPETQYF. The DNA for the CDR3 is TGTGCCAGCAGCCCATTAGCGGGAGGGCCGGAGACCCAGTACTTC. The variable domain in full, completed from reference TRBV7-6 and TRBJ2-5, reads GAGVSQSPRYKVTKRGQDVALRCDPISGHVSLYWYRQALGQGPEFLTYFNYEAQQDKSGLPNDRFSAERPEGSISTLTIQRTEQRDSAMYRCASSPLAGGPETQYFGPGTRLLVL.